This entry lists 20 T cell receptor beta chains sequenced from one sample in a study of blood T cell repertoires in COVID-19 (dated by TCRdb to about 2020). Library preparation used the immunoSEQ multiplex PCR assay. TCRdb carries this immuneACCESS record with in-frame sequences only. Its versions omit some clonotypes, under half of them owing to an unresolved V gene in the studies checked, with the rest unexplained. This sample holds 200,000 to 250,000 clones; more than 75% were observed only once. The ten largest account for about 13% of the sample. Sequenced material: peripheral blood. All receptors come from a human donor in a cohort sampled during active COVID-19.

The V gene is TRBV24-1, the J gene TRBJ2-7, with 8 bases matching TRBD2. The germline V gene has CDR1 KGHDR and CDR2 SFDVKD. The CDR3 runs 15 residues. J gave up 0 bases and V 3 bases, and 3 bases lay outside the gene matches. The CDR3 protein is CATSDAGTSSYEQYF. CDR3 nucleotides: TGTGCCACCAGTGATGCCGGGACTAGCTCCTACGAGCAGTACTTC.

The rearrangement uses TRBV19 and TRBJ2-1; D is perhaps TRBD2 (5 bases). Germline CDR1 and CDR2: LNHDA and SQIVND (reference sequence). The length of the CDR3 is 15 residues. V lost 2 bases to trimming and J lost 0 bases, with 8 bases between them. CDR3 in DNA: TGTGCCAGTAGTATACTAGGGAGCTCCTACAATGAGCAGTTCTTC. This translates into CASSILGSSYNEQFF.

J is TRBJ2-7 and V is TRBV4-2; no reliable D call. Trimming cost V 0 bases and J 3 bases, with 9 bases left between them. This CDR3 is built from 14 residues. Germline lookup yields CDR1 LGHNA and CDR2 YNFKEQ. CDR3 protein: CASSQEVRGYEQYF. CDR3 DNA sequence: TGTGCCAGCAGCCAAGAAGTGAGAGGCTACGAGCAGTACTTC.

CDR3 in amino acids: CASTGQGSEKLFF. CDR3 DNA: TGTGCCAGCACGGGACAGGGTTCGGAAAAACTGTTTTTT. V usage is TRBV27 and J usage is TRBJ1-4, with TRBD1 matching 9 bases. J was trimmed by 8 bases and V by 7 bases; bases with no gene match: 5. CDR3 size: 13 residues. Looked up from germline, CDR1 is MNHEY and CDR2 is SMNVEV (reference sequence).

The chain employs TRBV27 and TRBJ2-3; maybe TRBD2 (6 bases). Trimming removed 3 bases at V and 0 bases at J, with 10 bases between. CDR3 size: 15 residues. Germline V gives CDR1 MNHEY, CDR2 SMNVEV (reference sequence). CDR3 sequence: CASSLGRGSTDTQYF. The DNA for the CDR3 is TGTGCCAGCAGTTTGGGACGGGGGAGCACAGATACGCAGTATTTT.

CDR3 bases: TGTGCCAGCAGCTTGAATCTCAGAGGAAAACTGTTTTTT. Its translation is CASSLNLRGKLFF. The chain combines TRBV5-6 with TRBJ1-4; no clear D gene. The CDR3 runs 13 residues. V was trimmed by 1 base and J by 10 bases, leaving 11 bases between them. In germline, CDR1 is SGHDT, CDR2 YYEEEE.

The chain recombines TRBV19 with TRBJ1-1; D ambiguous. This CDR3 is built from 18 residues. With 6 bases removed from V and 0 bases from J, the gap between germline ends came to 23 bases. CDR1 is LNHDA and CDR2 is SQIVND in the germline V gene (reference sequence). CDR3 sequence: CASRKTGSEWRMNTEAFF. The CDR3 DNA reads TGTGCCAGTAGAAAAACCGGGAGTGAGTGGCGCATGAACACTGAAGCTTTCTTT.

V and J are TRBV28 and TRBJ1-5; possibly TRBD1 for D (5 bases). CDR1 and CDR2 (germline): MDHEN, SYDVKM. Trimming removed 3 bases at V and 6 bases at J, with 15 bases between. The CDR3 is 15 residues long. CDR3 sequence: CASSFLSGGGQPQHF. The CDR3 bases are TGTGCCAGCAGTTTTCTATCGGGGGGTGGTCAGCCCCAGCATTTT.

This chain links TRBV18 with TRBJ2-2; D ambiguous. Between the trimmed V and J ends, which lost 3 bases and 2 bases, there was a span of 16 bases. The CDR3 consists of 17 residues. Germline V CDR1 and CDR2: KGHSH, LQKENI. CDR3 in amino acids: CASSPRASLLNTGELFF. CDR3 DNA: TGTGCCAGCTCACCGCGCGCGTCCCTACTAAACACCGGGGAGCTGTTTTTT. Together with reference TRBV18 and TRBJ2-2, the CDR3 gives the full variable domain: NAGVMQNPRHLVRRRGQEARLRCSPMKGHSHVYWYRQLPEEGLKFMVYLQKENIIDESGMPKERFSAEFPKEGPSILRIQQVVRGDSAAYFCASSPRASLLNTGELFFGEGSRLTVL.

The chain employs TRBV4-3 and TRBJ1-4, with D tentatively TRBD1 (6 bases). Germline V gives CDR1 LGHNA, CDR2 YSLEER. Trimming left V 4 bases short and J 8 bases short, with 17 bases between. The CDR3 spans 15 residues. Written as DNA, the CDR3 is TGCGCCAGCAGCCCAACCTCCGGGACATCCGAAAAACTGTTTTTT. It yields the protein CASSPTSGTSEKLFF.

This clone was seen only a few times. The rearrangement links TRBV19 to TRBJ1-6; possible D gene TRBD1, 5 bases. The V end was cut by 5 bases, the J end by 7 bases, with 15 bases between. Germline values: CDR1 LNHDA, CDR2 SQIVND (reference sequence). The CDR3 is made up of 15 amino acids. The CDR3 sequence is CASSPGLWGNSPLHF. The CDR3 bases are TGTGCCAGTAGTCCGGGACTTTGGGGCAATTCACCCCTCCACTTT.

This chain links TRBV19 with TRBJ2-1; 10 bases are a match to TRBD2. CDR1 is LNHDA, CDR2 SQIVND, per germline (reference sequence). After removal of 3 bases from V and 9 bases from J, the junction contained 5 bases not matched to a gene. There are 14 residues in the CDR3. The CDR3 DNA sequence: TGTGCCAGTAGTATTGGTCTAGCGGGAGCTGAGCAGTTCTTC. It codes for CASSIGLAGAEQFF.

The genes are TRBV7-9 and TRBJ2-1, with D possibly TRBD2 on 7 matching bases. Trimming left V 6 bases short and J 2 bases short, with 17 bases between. The CDR3 has 16 amino acids. Germline CDR1 SEHNR, CDR2 FQNEAQ (reference sequence). In DNA, the CDR3 is TGTGCCAGCAGTATTCGGGGGGCCGGGGCCTACAATGAGCAGTTCTTC. Its protein is CASSIRGAGAYNEQFF.

V is TRBV11-2 and J is TRBJ1-1, with 7 bases identical to TRBD1. The J segment lost 0 bases and the V segment lost 5 bases, leaving 6 bases of the junction unmatched. Germline V gives CDR1 SGHAT, CDR2 FQNNGV. This CDR3 comprises 15 residues. CDR3 nucleotide sequence: TGTGCCAGCAGCGCAACAGGGGTCGTGAACACTGAAGCTTTCTTT. Protein: CASSATGVVNTEAFF.

This clone was seen once. The chain carries TRBV19 and TRBJ1-2; 10 nucleotides line up with TRBD1. CDR1 is LNHDA, CDR2 SQIVND, per germline (reference sequence). This CDR3 spans 14 amino acids. Trimming at V came to 4 bases and at J to 10 bases, leaving 9 bases not matched to a gene. The CDR3 sequence: CASSTGQGFHLYTF. CDR3 bases: TGTGCCAGTAGTACGGGACAGGGGTTTCATCTCTACACCTTC.

The chain has TRBV5-1 and TRBJ1-1; D is perhaps TRBD1 (5 bases). The V end lost 5 bases, the J end lost 0 bases, and 14 bases lay between the germline ends. The CDR3 length is 15 residues. Per the germline V gene, CDR1 is SGHRS and CDR2 is YFSETQ. CDR3 sequence reads: CASRGGPLMNTEAFF. CDR3 nucleotides: TGCGCCAGCAGGGGGGGTCCTCTTATGAACACTGAAGCTTTCTTT.

This rearrangement joins TRBV4-1 to TRBJ2-2, with TRBD1 identical over 7 bases. The V gene end was trimmed by 7 bases and the J gene end by 7 bases; junction bases not matched to a gene: 9. The CDR3 totals 14 residues. Germline lookup yields CDR1 MGHRA and CDR2 YSYEKL. CDR3 bases: TGCGCCAGCAATAAGGGGGCTCTCGACGGGGAGCTGTTTTTT. Protein: CASNKGALDGELFF.

The chain combines TRBV4-1 with TRBJ2-3; TRBD2 is a possible D gene (5 bases). Germline CDR1 and CDR2: MGHRA and YSYEKL. The CDR3 has 17 amino acids. Trimming took off 4 bases at V and 1 base at J, with 18 bases between the two ends. CDR3 DNA: TGCGCCAGCAGCCTAGGGCCTAGCATATCCCGCACAGATACGCAGTATTTT. Its translation is CASSLGPSISRTDTQYF.

The rearrangement uses TRBV13 and TRBJ2-1; 7 positions agree with TRBD2. The CDR3 sequence is 17 residues long. Trimming took 5 bases from V and 4 from J; bases not matched to a gene: 14. CDR1 and CDR2 from the germline V gene are PRHDT and FYEKMQ (reference sequence). As DNA, the CDR3 is TGTGCCAGCAGCCCAACAGGCTCTAGCGGCATATACAATGAGCAGTTCTTC. This translates into CASSPTGSSGIYNEQFF.

This clone was seen a handful of times. The chain has TRBV5-6 and TRBJ2-7, with 8 bases matching TRBD1. The CDR3 extends over 13 amino acids. Germline V CDR1 and CDR2: SGHDT, YYEEEE. The V and J ends lost 4 bases and 4 bases, in that order; junction bases with no gene match: 4. The CDR3 spells CASSRNRGYEQYF. CDR3 sequence (DNA): TGTGCCAGCAGCAGGAACAGGGGGTACGAGCAGTACTTC.